This T cell receptor beta chain was profiled in a study of identical twins. Study findings and constraints: Insertion counts were lower in abundant cord blood beta clonotypes, a trend that memory repertoires did not show.

TCRdb ran MiXCR on the 5' RACE reads and lists one entry per CDR3 protein. The sample carries about 890,000 distinct CDR3 sequences, roughly an eighth recorded once. This clonotype was seen only a few times. The antigen is not known. These data also featured in a second study, about yellow fever vaccine responses in identical twins.

The sample comprised PBMCs. The sequence came from a woman under 30 in good health.

CDR3 sequence reads: CASRIWGGSQPQHF. CDR3 nucleotide sequence: TGTGCCAGTAGGATTTGGGGGGGAAGTCAGCCCCAGCATTTT. The chain has TRBV19 and TRBJ1-5, with D perhaps matching TRBD1 (5 bases). Trimming removed 6 bases from V and 6 bases from J, with 15 bases in between. CDR3 size: 14 residues. Germline values: CDR1 LNHDA, CDR2 SQIVND (reference sequence).